This passage covers 21 T cell receptor beta chains from one sample sequenced in a study of T cell repertoires in cytomegalovirus infection. These receptors have no identified antigens. Via MiXCR, TCRdb re-called the reads, giving one row per CDR3 protein. The table has about 570,000 distinct CDR3 sequences, approximately 40% seen once. The sample here was cultured PBMCs, taken from culture after CMV antigen stimulation. The receptor set was obtained from a human donor in good health (CMV status not recorded). Some clones in this sample may be carry-over from other donors' samples.

J is TRBJ2-7 and V is TRBV7-8, with D maybe TRBD1 (6 bases). The V and J ends lost 3 bases and 5 bases respectively, with 14 bases between them. CDR1 is SGHVS and CDR2 is FQNEAQ in the germline V gene. The CDR3 consists of 14 residues. The CDR3 nucleotides read TGTGCCAGCAGCTTCGACAGGCCCGGGGACGAGCAGTACTTC. This sequence encodes CASSFDRPGDEQYF.

This clonotype turned up a few times. V is TRBV7-2 and J is TRBJ2-1; 10 bases line up with TRBD1. This CDR3 contains 15 residues. The junction had 8 bases not matched to a gene; V was cut back by 8 bases and J by 4 bases. Per the germline V gene, CDR1 is SGHTA and CDR2 is FQGNSA. In DNA, the CDR3 is TGTGCCAGCCGCCCGGGACAGGGGAAATACAATGAGCAGTTCTTC. Translation gives CASRPGQGKYNEQFF.

This clonotype was recorded once. This chain links TRBV5-6 with TRBJ2-7; 8 bases fit TRBD2. Per the germline V gene, CDR1 is SGHDT and CDR2 is YYEEEE. The CDR3 runs to 14 residues. The V segment lost 5 bases and the J segment 3 bases; nucleotides outside the gene matches: 7. The CDR3 sequence: CASRESGRGYEQYF. The CDR3 DNA follows: TGTGCCAGCAGGGAGAGCGGGAGAGGCTACGAGCAGTACTTC. Full variable domain (remainder filled in from reference TRBV5-6 and TRBJ2-7): DAGVTQSPTHLIKTRGQQVTLRCSPKSGHDTVSWYQQALGQGPQFIFQYYEEEERQRGNFPDRFSGHQFPNYSSELNVNALLLGDSALYLCASRESGRGYEQYFGPGTRLTVT.

This clonotype was counted once. V gene TRBV12-3 or TRBV12-4 combines with J gene TRBJ2-5; D not certain. The CDR3 is 13 residues long. Trimming shortened V by 3 bases and J by 5 bases, and 10 bases separated the two germline ends. The CDR3 loop reads CASSLALTETQYF. In DNA, the CDR3 is TGTGCCAGCAGTTTGGCTCTGACGGAGACCCAGTACTTC.

The chain recombines TRBV6-2 or TRBV6-3 with TRBJ2-7; TRBD2 matches 13 bases. V trimming: 5 bases; J trimming: 5 bases; junction bases outside the gene matches: 6. This CDR3 comprises 15 residues. CDR1 is MNHEY, CDR2 SVGEGT, per germline. The DNA for the CDR3 is TGTGCCAGCAGTCCTCTAGGACTAGCGGGGGACGAGCAGTACTTC. Amino acid sequence: CASSPLGLAGDEQYF.

The chain carries TRBV20-1 and TRBJ2-7; D is unresolved. There are 13 residues in the CDR3. The V gene's germline CDR1 is DFQATT and CDR2 SNEGSKA (reference sequence). V lost 0 bases to trimming and J lost 2 bases, with 8 bases between them. CDR3 sequence (DNA): TGCAGTGCTAGAGAGCCAAAGGCCTACGAGCAGTACTTC. This codes for CSAREPKAYEQYF.

As for this clonotype: A much bigger clone sits one base away, suggesting this may be a read error. The chain employs TRBV7-6 and TRBJ2-1; the D gene could be TRBD1 or TRBD2 (6 bases each). This CDR3 is built from 15 residues. CDR1 is SGHVS and CDR2 is FNYEAQ in the germline V gene. The CDR3 loop is CASSAGTRTTYDQFF. The DNA of the CDR3 is TGTGCCAGCAGTGCGGGGACACGGACAACTTATGATCAGTTCTTC.

The chain combines TRBV7-8 with TRBJ2-4, with D perhaps matching TRBD1 (6 bases). The germline CDR1 and CDR2 sequences are SGHVS and FQNEAQ. This CDR3 has 14 residues. The ends were cut back, 7 bases at V and 8 bases at J, with 18 bases in the middle. CDR3 region: CASTGDLRWDIQYF. The CDR3 region has the DNA TGTGCCAGCACAGGGGATCTGCGATGGGACATTCAGTACTTC.

This chain joins TRBV2 and TRBJ1-5, with unresolved D. The CDR3 consists of 14 residues. CDR1 SNHLY and CDR2 FYNNEI come from the germline V gene. Trimming removed 3 bases from V and 1 base from J, with 7 bases in between. CDR3 nucleotide sequence: TGTGCCAGCAGTGATATGGCAAGCAATCAGCCCCAGCATTTT. This translates into CASSDMASNQPQHF.

This clonotype was picked up a small number of times. This chain joins TRBV2 and TRBJ2-1; 7 nucleotides align to TRBD1. There are 14 residues in the CDR3. Germline CDR1 and CDR2: SNHLY and FYNNEI. V lost 7 bases to trimming and J lost 0 bases; unmatched junction nucleotides: 3. The CDR3 coding sequence is TGTGCCAGCAATCGGGACAGCTCCTACAATGAGCAGTTCTTC. Protein sequence: CASNRDSSYNEQFF.

V is TRBV6-5 and J is TRBJ2-3, with D maybe TRBD2 (5 bases). CDR1 is MNHEY, CDR2 SVGAGI, per germline. V was clipped by 0 bases and J by 1 base, with 8 bases between them. The length of the CDR3 is 15 residues. Written as DNA, the CDR3 is TGTGCCAGCAGTTACTCGGCTAGCCGCACAGATACGCAGTATTTT. This gives the protein CASSYSASRTDTQYF.

The chain joins TRBV28 to TRBJ2-5; D is unresolved. The CDR3 runs to 13 residues. Germline-derived CDR1 and CDR2 are MDHEN and SYDVKM. Between the trimmed V and J ends, which lost 3 bases and 5 bases, there was a span of 10 bases. The CDR3 here is CASSFSDGETQYF. In DNA, the CDR3 is TGTGCCAGCAGTTTCTCAGATGGGGAGACCCAGTACTTC.

This chain joins TRBV7-2 and TRBJ1-1, with TRBD1 matching 8 bases. This CDR3 region has 15 residues. Germline CDR1 SGHTA, CDR2 FQGNSA. The J segment lost 6 bases and the V segment lost 5 bases, leaving 11 bases of the junction unmatched. The CDR3 loop is CASSPRTGFGPEAFF. CDR3 sequence (DNA): TGTGCCAGCAGCCCCCGGACAGGGTTTGGCCCTGAAGCTTTCTTT.

The chain links TRBV28 to TRBJ1-2, with a possible D match to TRBD1 (6 bases). Germline CDR1 and CDR2: MDHEN and SYDVKM. CDR3 length: 15 residues. V gave up 8 bases and J gave up 1 base, with 17 bases separating them. The DNA for the CDR3 is TGTGCCAGCGCCCCCTCCGGGACACTTAACTATGGCTACACCTTC. This gives the protein CASAPSGTLNYGYTF.

This clonotype has just one count. CDR3 sequence reads: CSARDGHPNTEAFF. DNA for the CDR3: TGCAGTGCTAGAGACGGCCACCCGAACACTGAAGCTTTCTTT. This sequence joins TRBV20-1 and TRBJ1-1; D gene uncertain. V was clipped by 0 bases and J by 1 base, with 9 bases between them. This CDR3 is built from 14 residues. CDR1 and CDR2 from the germline V gene are DFQATT and SNEGSKA (reference sequence).

This clonotype was counted ten times or more. CDR3 bases: TGTGCCAGCAGCACCTATAGTTCTAGAGCCGGGGAGCTGTTTTTT. It encodes CASSTYSSRAGELFF. The chain has TRBV7-2 and TRBJ2-2; D uncertain. The V gene lost 5 bases and the J gene lost 6 bases, with 16 bases spanning the gap. The CDR3 has 15 amino acids. Germline values: CDR1 SGHTA, CDR2 FQGNSA.

The V call is TRBV6-1, the J call TRBJ2-5; D gene unclear. This CDR3 contains 13 residues. V was shortened by 7 bases and J by 4 bases, with 13 bases between the two germline ends. CDR1 is MNHNS and CDR2 is SASEGT in the germline V gene. This CDR3 is CASTRAAGETQYF. The CDR3 region has the DNA TGTGCCAGCACCCGGGCCGCTGGAGAGACCCAGTACTTC.

This clonotype has just a few counts. The chain uses TRBV18 and TRBJ1-5; D gene unclear. This CDR3 region has 13 residues. The germline gives CDR1 KGHSH, CDR2 LQKENI. Trimming removed 3 bases at V and 6 bases at J, with 9 bases between. The CDR3 reads CASSPPDGQPQHF. CDR3 nucleotides: TGTGCCAGCTCACCTCCTGACGGTCAGCCCCAGCATTTT.

In this sample, this clonotype turned up once. The rearrangement uses TRBV19 and TRBJ2-1; a weak D match, TRBD2 (5 bases). The CDR3 sequence is 15 residues long. V lost 6 bases and J 2 bases, leaving 14 bases between the germline ends. In germline, CDR1 is LNHDA, CDR2 SQIVND (reference sequence). CDR3: CASSPSGITYNEQFF. The CDR3 DNA reads TGTGCCAGTAGCCCAAGCGGAATAACCTACAATGAGCAGTTCTTC.

This clonotype was recorded a few times. The chain joins TRBV6-6 to TRBJ2-3, with 12 bases aligning to TRBD2. The junction had 7 bases not matched to a gene; V was cut back by 0 bases and J by 6 bases. The CDR3 sequence is 17 residues long. Germline lookup yields CDR1 MNHNY and CDR2 SVGAGI (reference sequence). The CDR3 loop is CASSYSASGRAGDTQYF. CDR3 nucleotide sequence: TGTGCCAGCAGTTACTCCGCTAGCGGGAGGGCCGGGGATACGCAGTATTTT.

This chain uses TRBV20-1 with TRBJ2-3; the match to TRBD2 covers 16 bases. Per the germline V gene, CDR1 is DFQATT and CDR2 is SNEGSKA (reference sequence). This CDR3 contains 18 residues. The V and J ends lost 6 bases and 1 base, in that order; junction bases with no gene match: 10. The CDR3 reads CSAPRGLAGGQGTDTQYF. DNA of the CDR3: TGCAGTGCCCCCCGGGGACTAGCGGGGGGGCAGGGCACAGATACGCAGTATTTT.